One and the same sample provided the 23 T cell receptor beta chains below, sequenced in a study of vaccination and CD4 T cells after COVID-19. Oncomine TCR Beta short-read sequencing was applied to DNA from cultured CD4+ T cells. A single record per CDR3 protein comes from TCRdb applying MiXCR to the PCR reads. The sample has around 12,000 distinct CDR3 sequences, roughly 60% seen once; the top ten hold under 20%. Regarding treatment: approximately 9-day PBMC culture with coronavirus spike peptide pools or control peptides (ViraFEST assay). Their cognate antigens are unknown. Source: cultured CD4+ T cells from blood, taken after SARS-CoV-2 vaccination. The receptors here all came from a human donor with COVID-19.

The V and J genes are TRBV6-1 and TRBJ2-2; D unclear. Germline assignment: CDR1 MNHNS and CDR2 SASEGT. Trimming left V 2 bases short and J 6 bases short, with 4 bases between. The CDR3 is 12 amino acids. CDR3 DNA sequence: TGTGCCAGCAGTGAACGGGCCGGGGAGCTGTTTTTT. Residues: CASSERAGELFF.

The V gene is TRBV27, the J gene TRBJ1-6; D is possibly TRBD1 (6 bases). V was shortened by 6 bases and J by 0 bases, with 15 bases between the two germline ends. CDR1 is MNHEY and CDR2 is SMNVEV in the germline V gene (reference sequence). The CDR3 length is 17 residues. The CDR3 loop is CASRPRQESSYNSPLHF. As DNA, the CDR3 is TGTGCCAGCAGACCGAGACAGGAGAGCTCCTATAATTCACCCCTCCACTTT.

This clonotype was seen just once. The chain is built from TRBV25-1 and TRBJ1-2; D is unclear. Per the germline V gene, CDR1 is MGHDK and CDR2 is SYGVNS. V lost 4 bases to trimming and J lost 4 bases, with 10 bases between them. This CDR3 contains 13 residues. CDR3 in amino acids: CASSGTAGYGYTF. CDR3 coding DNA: TGTGCCAGCAGTGGGACCGCCGGCTATGGCTACACCTTC.

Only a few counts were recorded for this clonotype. CDR3 coding DNA: TGTGCCAGCGCCTCGTGGGGGCAAGAGACCCAGTACTTC. It yields the protein CASASWGQETQYF. This chain uses TRBV6-1 with TRBJ2-5; D tentatively fits TRBD1 or TRBD2 (5 bases each). Trimming took 8 bases from V and 2 from J, leaving 12 bases between them. Germline CDR1 reads MNHNS; CDR2 reads SASEGT. This CDR3 spans 13 amino acids.

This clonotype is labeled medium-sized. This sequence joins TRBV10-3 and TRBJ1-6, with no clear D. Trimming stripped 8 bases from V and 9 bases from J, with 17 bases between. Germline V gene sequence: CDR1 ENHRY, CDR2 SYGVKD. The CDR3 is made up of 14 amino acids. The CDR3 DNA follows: TGTGCCATCCGTTCGCCAGGAGACGGTTCACCCCTCCACTTT. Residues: CAIRSPGDGSPLHF.

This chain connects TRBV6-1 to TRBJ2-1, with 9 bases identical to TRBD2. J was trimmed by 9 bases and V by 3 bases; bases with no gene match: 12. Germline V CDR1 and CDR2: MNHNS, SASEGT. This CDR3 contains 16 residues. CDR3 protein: CASSDRGGGAHSEQFF. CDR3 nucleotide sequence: TGTGCCAGCAGTGATAGGGGCGGGGGGGCCCATAGTGAGCAGTTCTTC.

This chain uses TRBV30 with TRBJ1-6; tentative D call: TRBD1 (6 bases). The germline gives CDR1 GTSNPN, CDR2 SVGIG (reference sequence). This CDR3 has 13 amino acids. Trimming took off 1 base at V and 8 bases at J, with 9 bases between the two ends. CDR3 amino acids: CAWSAPGDSPLHF. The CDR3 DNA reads TGTGCCTGGAGTGCGCCAGGGGATTCACCCCTCCACTTT. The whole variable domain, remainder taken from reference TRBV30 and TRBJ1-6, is SQTIHQWPATLVQPVGSPLSLECTVEGTSNPNLYWYRQAAGRGLQLLFYSVGIGQISSEVPQNLSASRPQDRQFILSSKKLLLSDSGFYLCAWSAPGDSPLHFGNGTRLTVT.

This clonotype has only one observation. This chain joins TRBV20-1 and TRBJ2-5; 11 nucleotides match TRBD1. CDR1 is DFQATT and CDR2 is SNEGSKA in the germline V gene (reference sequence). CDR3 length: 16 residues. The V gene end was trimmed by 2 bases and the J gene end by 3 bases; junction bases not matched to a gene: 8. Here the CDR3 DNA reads TGCAGTGCTAGACCCCGGGACAGGGGGGGTAAAGAGACCCAGTACTTC. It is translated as CSARPRDRGGKETQYF.

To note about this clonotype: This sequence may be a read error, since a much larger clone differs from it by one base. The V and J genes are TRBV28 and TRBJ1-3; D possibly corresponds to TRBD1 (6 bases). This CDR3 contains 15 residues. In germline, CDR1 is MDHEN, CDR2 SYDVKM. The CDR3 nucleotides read TGTGCCAGCAGTGCGAAAAGGGGGATTGGACACACCATATATTTT. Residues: CASSAKRGIGHTIYF.

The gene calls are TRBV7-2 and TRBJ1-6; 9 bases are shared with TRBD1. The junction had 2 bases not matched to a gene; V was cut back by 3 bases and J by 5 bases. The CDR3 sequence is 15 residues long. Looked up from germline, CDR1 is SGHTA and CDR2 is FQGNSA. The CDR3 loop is CASSFRDRDNSPLHF. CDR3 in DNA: TGTGCCAGCAGCTTCCGGGACAGGGATAATTCACCCCTCCACTTT.

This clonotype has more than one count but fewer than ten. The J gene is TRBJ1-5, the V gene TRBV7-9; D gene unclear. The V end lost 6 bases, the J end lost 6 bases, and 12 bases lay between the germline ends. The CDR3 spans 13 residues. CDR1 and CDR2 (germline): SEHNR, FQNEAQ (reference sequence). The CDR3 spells CASRADRSQPQHF. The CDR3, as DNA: TGTGCCAGCAGGGCCGATCGAAGTCAGCCCCAGCATTTT.

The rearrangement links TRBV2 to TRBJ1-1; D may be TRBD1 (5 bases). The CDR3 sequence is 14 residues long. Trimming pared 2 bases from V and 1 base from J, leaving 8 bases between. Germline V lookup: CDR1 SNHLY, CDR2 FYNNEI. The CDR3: CASSERQGNTEAFF. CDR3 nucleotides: TGTGCCAGCAGTGAAAGGCAGGGGAACACTGAAGCTTTCTTT.

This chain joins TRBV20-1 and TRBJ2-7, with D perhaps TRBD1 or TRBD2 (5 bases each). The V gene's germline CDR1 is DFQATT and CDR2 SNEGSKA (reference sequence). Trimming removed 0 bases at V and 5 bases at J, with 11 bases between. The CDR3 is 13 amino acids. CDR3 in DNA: TGCAGTGCTAGAGACAGGGTCGGGAACGAGCAGTACTTC. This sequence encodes CSARDRVGNEQYF.

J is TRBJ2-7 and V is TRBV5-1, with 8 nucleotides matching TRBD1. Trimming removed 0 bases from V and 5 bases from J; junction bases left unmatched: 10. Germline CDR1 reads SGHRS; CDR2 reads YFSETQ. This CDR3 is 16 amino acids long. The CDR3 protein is CASSLAPDRGVDEQYF. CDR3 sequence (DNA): TGCGCCAGCAGCTTGGCCCCCGACAGGGGTGTCGACGAGCAGTACTTC.

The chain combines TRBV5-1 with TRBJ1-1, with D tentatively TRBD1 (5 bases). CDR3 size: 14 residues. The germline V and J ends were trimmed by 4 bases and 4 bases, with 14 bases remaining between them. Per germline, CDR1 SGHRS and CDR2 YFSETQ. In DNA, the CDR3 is TGCGCCAGCAGCCCGTCCCCAGGGATCACTGAAGCTTTCTTT. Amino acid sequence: CASSPSPGITEAFF.

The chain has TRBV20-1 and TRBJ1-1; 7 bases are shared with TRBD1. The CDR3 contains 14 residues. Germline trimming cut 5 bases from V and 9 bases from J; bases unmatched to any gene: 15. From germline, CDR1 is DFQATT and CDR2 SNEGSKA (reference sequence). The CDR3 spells CSAPADTAGGKAFF. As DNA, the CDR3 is TGCAGTGCTCCCGCCGACACCGCAGGGGGGAAAGCTTTCTTT.

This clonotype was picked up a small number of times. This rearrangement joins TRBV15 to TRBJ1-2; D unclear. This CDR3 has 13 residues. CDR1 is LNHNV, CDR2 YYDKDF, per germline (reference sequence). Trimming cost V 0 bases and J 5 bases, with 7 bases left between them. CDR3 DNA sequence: TGTGCCACCAGCAGAGACCCGACGTATGGCTACACCTTC. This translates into CATSRDPTYGYTF.

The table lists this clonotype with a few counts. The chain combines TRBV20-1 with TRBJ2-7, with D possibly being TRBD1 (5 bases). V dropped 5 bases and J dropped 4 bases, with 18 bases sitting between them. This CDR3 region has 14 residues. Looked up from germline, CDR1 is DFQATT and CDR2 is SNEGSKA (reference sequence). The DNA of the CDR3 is TGCAGTGCTGCGCCGCAGGGTAGGTGGTACGAGCAGTACTTC. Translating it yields CSAAPQGRWYEQYF.

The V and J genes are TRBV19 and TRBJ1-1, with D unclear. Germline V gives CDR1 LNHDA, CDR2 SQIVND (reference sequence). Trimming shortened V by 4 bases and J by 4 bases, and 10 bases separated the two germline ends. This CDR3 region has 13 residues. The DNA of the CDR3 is TGTGCCAGTAGTACGAGAGGGTCCACTGAAGCTTTCTTT. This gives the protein CASSTRGSTEAFF.

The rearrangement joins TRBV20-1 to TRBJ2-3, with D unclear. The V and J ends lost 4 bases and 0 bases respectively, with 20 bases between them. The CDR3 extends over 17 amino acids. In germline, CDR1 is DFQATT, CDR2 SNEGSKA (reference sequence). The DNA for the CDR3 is TGCAGTGCTACGCCCCCGCCGGACGCGAGAAGCACAGATACGCAGTATTTT. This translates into CSATPPPDARSTDTQYF.

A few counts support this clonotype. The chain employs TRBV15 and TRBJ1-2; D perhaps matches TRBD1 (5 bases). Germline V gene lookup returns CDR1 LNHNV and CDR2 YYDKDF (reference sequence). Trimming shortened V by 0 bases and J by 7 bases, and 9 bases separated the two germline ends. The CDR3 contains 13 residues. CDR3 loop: CATSRDREGGYTF. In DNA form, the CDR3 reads TGTGCCACCAGCAGAGACAGGGAGGGTGGCTACACCTTC.

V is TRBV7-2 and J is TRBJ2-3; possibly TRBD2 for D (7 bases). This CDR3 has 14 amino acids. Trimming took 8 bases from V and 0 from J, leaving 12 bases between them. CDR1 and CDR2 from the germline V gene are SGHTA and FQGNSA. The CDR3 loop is CASARGGSTDTQYF. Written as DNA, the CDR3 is TGTGCCAGCGCGAGGGGGGGGAGCACAGATACGCAGTATTTT.

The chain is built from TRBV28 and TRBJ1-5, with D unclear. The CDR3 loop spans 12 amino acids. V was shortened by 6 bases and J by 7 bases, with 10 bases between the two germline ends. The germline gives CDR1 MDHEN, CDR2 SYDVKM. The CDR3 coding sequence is TGTGCCAGCAGCTCCCTCGGGCAGCCCCAGCATTTT. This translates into CASSSLGQPQHF.